This TCR beta chain appears in the sequencing data of a study of blood T cell repertoires in COVID-19. The overall study: Some COVID-19 samples were acute and others convalescent; all came from the United States, Italy and Spain.

This clone turned up a few times. The junction does not match germline at one end; this may be a read error. Authors' analysis steps: Reference gene primer amplification yielded estimated nucleated cell counts. The protocol was immunoSEQ multiplex PCR, while the TCRdb copy is restricted to in-frame clones and leaves out a portion. V and J calls and clone size are as listed in that table; D and trimming were resolved from the DNA. Seen here are tens of thousands of clones, roughly 86% observed once, and the top ten hold around 6.9%. This CDR3 has 12 residues. Germline assignment: CDR1 LNHNV and CDR2 YYDKDF (reference sequence).

The source material was peripheral blood. This chain uses TRBV15 with TRBJ2-7, with D possibly matching TRBD2 (6 bases). The sequence was obtained from a human donor in a cohort sampled during active COVID-19. The CDR3 reads CATSSGSFEQYF. CDR3 DNA: TGTGCCACCAGTAGCGGATCCTTCGAGCAGTACTTC.